This entry lists 4 T cell receptor beta chains sequenced from one sample in a study of T cells after yellow fever vaccination (dated by TCRdb to between 2018 and 2020). The treatment or condition label here, explained by the study, means: live attenuated yellow fever vaccine strain. Libraries were built with 5' RACE. The reads were generated on an Illumina HiSeq 2500. TCRdb redid the processing of the public reads, applying fastp at Q25 and MiXCR, and retained in-frame beta chains. Every entry covers one CDR3 protein and lists the most common genes and DNA from its rows. This sample has roughly 120,000 distinct CDR3 sequences in its table, and 6% to 8% of those were observed once. The ten largest clones take up approximately 2.7% of the sample. The sequenced sample was CD4+ T cells sorted from PBMCs, obtained roughly 10 days after the first yellow fever vaccination. The receptors derive from a man younger than 35 who received the YFV17D yellow fever vaccine.

This clonotype was seen repeatedly, ten times or more. The chain employs TRBV5-1 and TRBJ2-7; the match to TRBD1 covers 9 bases. V lost 2 bases and J lost 6; bases outside the gene matches: 9. CDR1 SGHRS and CDR2 YFSETQ come from the germline V gene. CDR3 size: 15 residues. The DNA of the CDR3 is TGCGCCAGCAGCTTAGTACCCGGGACAGGGCTCGAGCAGTACGTC. Protein: CASSLVPGTGLEQYV.

This clonotype has a handful of counts. The chain is built from TRBV6-5 and TRBJ2-5, with TRBD2 identical over 9 bases. CDR1 and CDR2 from the germline V gene are MNHEY and SVGAGI. There are 15 residues in the CDR3. V dropped 4 bases and J dropped 3; count of bases not matched to a gene: 6. Here the CDR3 reads CASSSSGGREETQYF. CDR3 sequence (DNA): TGTGCCAGCAGTTCCAGCGGGGGGAGGGAAGAGACCCAGTACTTC.

At least ten counts were recorded for this clonotype. The gene calls are TRBV7-2 and TRBJ2-3, with a weak D call TRBD2 (6 bases). V dropped 2 bases and J dropped 1 base, with 7 bases sitting between them. Germline CDR1 reads SGHTA; CDR2 reads FQGNSA. The CDR3 covers 14 residues. The CDR3 DNA follows: TGTGCCAGCAGCTTACAGCGGGGCACAGATACGCAGTATTTT. Protein product: CASSLQRGTDTQYF. The full variable domain, rest sourced from reference TRBV7-2 and TRBJ2-3, is GAGVSQSPSNKVTEKGKDVELRCDPISGHTALYWYRQSLGQGLEFLIYFQGNSAPDKSGLPSDRFSAERTGGSVSTLTIQRTQQEDSAVYLCASSLQRGTDTQYFGPGTRLTVL.

This clonotype was counted ten times or more. DNA for the CDR3: TGCAGTGCTAAGACAGGGACGGCCGGGGAGCTGTTTTTT. It specifies CSAKTGTAGELFF. The chain has TRBV20-1 and TRBJ2-2; TRBD1 matches 7 bases. Germline V gives CDR1 DFQATT, CDR2 SNEGSKA (reference sequence). V gave up 4 bases and J gave up 6 bases; unmatched junction bases: 5. The CDR3 is 13 amino acids.